This entry lists 28 T cell receptor beta chains sequenced from one sample in a study of cytomegalovirus exposure and HLA in healthy donors. Repertoires were generated with immunoSEQ multiplex PCR, while TCRdb's copy carries only in-frame clones and drops some. The sample has fewer than 200,000 clones; about nine tenths are singletons. The sequencing sample was made of PBMCs. These receptors were collected from a woman aged 18-35 years in good health and CMV-seropositive.

The rearrangement uses TRBV28 and TRBJ2-7, with 7 bases lining up with TRBD2. The germline V gene has CDR1 MDHEN and CDR2 SYDVKM. The CDR3 is 14 residues long. The V and J ends lost 7 bases and 0 bases, in that order; junction bases with no gene match: 6. CDR3 sequence (DNA): TGTGCCAGCATAAAATGGGGGGGCTCCTACGAGCAGTACTTC. Translated: CASIKWGGSYEQYF. Looking up the rest from reference TRBV28 and TRBJ2-7 gives the full variable domain: DVKVTQSSRYLVKRTGEKVFLECVQDMDHENMFWYRQDPGLGLRLIYFSYDVKMKEKGDIPEGYSVSREKKERFSLILESASTNQTSMYLCASIKWGGSYEQYFGPGTRLTVT.

The chain has TRBV6-5 and TRBJ2-7, with TRBD2 identical over 8 bases. The CDR3 is made up of 15 amino acids. With 0 bases clipped from V and 6 bases from J, the junction kept 7 bases outside the gene matches. Germline lookup yields CDR1 MNHEY and CDR2 SVGAGI. In DNA, the CDR3 is TGTGCCAGCAGTTACTCTATTTCAGCGGGAGTCGAGCAGTACTTC. The encoded protein is CASSYSISAGVEQYF.

V usage is TRBV19 and J usage is TRBJ2-7; D gene uncertain. The germline V and J ends were trimmed by 5 bases and 3 bases, with 11 bases remaining between them. Germline loops: CDR1 LNHDA, CDR2 SQIVND (reference sequence). The CDR3 is made up of 13 amino acids. CDR3 DNA: TGTGCCAGTAGTTCCACAAGAATCTACGAGCAGTACTTC. Amino acid sequence: CASSSTRIYEQYF.

V and J are TRBV28 and TRBJ1-2, with D possibly TRBD1 on 5 matching bases. Per germline, CDR1 MDHEN and CDR2 SYDVKM. The CDR3 contains 15 residues. V was trimmed by 2 bases and J by 6 bases, leaving 16 bases between them. As DNA, the CDR3 is TGTGCCAGCAGTTTACAGAACAGGCTAAGGGATGGCTACACCTTC. Translation: CASSLQNRLRDGYTF.

The chain is built from TRBV27 and TRBJ2-7, with unresolved D. The germline V gene has CDR1 MNHEY and CDR2 SMNVEV (reference sequence). The CDR3 length is 13 residues. V was shortened by 7 bases and J by 7 bases, with 17 bases between the two germline ends. The CDR3 region has the DNA TGTGCCAGCATCCCACGAGTATCCGAGGAGCAGTACTTC. It is translated as CASIPRVSEEQYF.

CDR3 nucleotides: TGTGCCAGTAGTATACAGGGTCATTTTAATCAGCCCCAGCATTTT. It is translated as CASSIQGHFNQPQHF. V and J are TRBV19 and TRBJ1-5; possibly TRBD1 for D (5 bases). The germline gives CDR1 LNHDA, CDR2 SQIVND (reference sequence). This CDR3 contains 15 residues. V lost 2 bases, J lost 4 bases, and 12 bases lay in between.

The V gene is TRBV5-1, the J gene TRBJ1-4, with TRBD1 matching 10 bases. The CDR3 has 17 amino acids. Per germline, CDR1 SGHRS and CDR2 YFSETQ. V dropped 2 bases and J dropped 2; count of bases not matched to a gene: 6. In nucleotides, the CDR3 is TGCGCCAGCAGCTTTAAGGGACAGGGGAAGACTAATGAAAAACTGTTTTTT. Its protein is CASSFKGQGKTNEKLFF.

This clone was detected once. V is TRBV30 and J is TRBJ1-1; TRBD1 is a possible D gene (6 bases). V gave up 2 bases and J gave up 6 bases, with 10 bases separating them. This CDR3 is 12 amino acids long. Germline V gives CDR1 GTSNPN, CDR2 SVGIG (reference sequence). The CDR3 DNA reads as TGTGCCTGGAGTCCAGGGGTCCCTGAAGCTTTCTTT. Translated: CAWSPGVPEAFF.

The chain uses TRBV12-5 and TRBJ1-4, with 10 bases matching TRBD1. This CDR3 has 15 amino acids. Unmatched junction bases numbered 8, after V lost 5 bases and J lost 8 bases. Per the germline V gene, CDR1 is LGHNT and CDR2 is FRNRAP. The CDR3 sequence is CASGVRQGAGEKLFF. As DNA, the CDR3 is TGTGCTAGTGGTGTGCGACAGGGGGCAGGGGAAAAACTGTTTTTT.

This clone was counted a single time. The chain has TRBV29-1 and TRBJ2-7, with D possibly matching TRBD2 (6 bases). Germline V gives CDR1 SQVTM, CDR2 ANQGSEA. Deletions cut 1 base from V and 5 bases from J, with 18 bases between. This CDR3 has 15 amino acids. DNA of the CDR3: TGCAGCGTTGAAGTTCAGCGGCGGGAAGGCAACGAGCAGTACTTC. It translates to CSVEVQRREGNEQYF.

The chain carries TRBV27 and TRBJ2-7, with 8 bases fitting TRBD2. The V and J ends lost 5 bases and 0 bases, in that order; junction bases with no gene match: 18. Germline V CDR1 and CDR2: MNHEY, SMNVEV (reference sequence). This CDR3 has 19 amino acids. The CDR3 protein is CASSRGPGGPAVFSYEQYF. CDR3 DNA: TGTGCCAGCAGTCGCGGCCCGGGAGGGCCGGCGGTGTTCTCCTACGAGCAGTACTTC.

With respect to this clone: The junction shows a germline mismatch at one end, possibly a read error. The V gene is TRBV5-8, the J gene TRBJ2-7; a possible D gene is TRBD2 (6 bases). Germline loops: CDR1 SGHTS, CDR2 YDEGEE. The CDR3 has 14 residues. The CDR3 DNA sequence: TGTGCTAGCAGCTCGGACTACCTCTCCTACGAGCAGTACTTC. This gives the protein CASSSDYLSYEQYF.

The chain carries TRBV19 and TRBJ1-1; a possible D gene is TRBD1 (5 bases). Trimming removed 4 bases from V and 0 bases from J, with 12 bases in between. The CDR3 sequence is 15 residues long. The germline gives CDR1 LNHDA, CDR2 SQIVND (reference sequence). The CDR3 region is CASSTEARVNTEAFF. The CDR3 DNA reads as TGTGCCAGTAGTACCGAAGCCAGGGTGAACACTGAAGCTTTCTTT.

This clone was picked up one time. The chain combines TRBV27 with TRBJ2-1; D unresolved. V lost 5 bases, J lost 4 bases, and 6 bases lay in between. The length of the CDR3 is 12 residues. Germline V gene sequence: CDR1 MNHEY, CDR2 SMNVEV (reference sequence). The CDR3 coding sequence is TGTGCCAGCAGTCTAAATTACAATGAGCAGTTCTTC. Translation gives CASSLNYNEQFF.

The genes are TRBV28 and TRBJ1-5; TRBD1 matches at 8 bases. There are 15 residues in the CDR3. Germline V gives CDR1 MDHEN, CDR2 SYDVKM. V lost 6 bases to trimming and J lost 4 bases; unmatched junction nucleotides: 8. The CDR3 loop reads CASRYTGGMNQPQHF. The CDR3 coding sequence is TGTGCCAGCAGGTACACAGGGGGAATGAATCAGCCCCAGCATTTT.

As DNA, the CDR3 is TGTGCCAGCAGCCGGACTGTCTCCTACGAGCAGTACTTC. Its translation is CASSRTVSYEQYF. The V gene is TRBV7-2, the J gene TRBJ2-7; D possibly corresponds to TRBD2 (5 bases). This CDR3 spans 13 amino acids. Germline-derived CDR1 and CDR2 are SGHTA and FQGNSA. V lost 5 bases and J lost 0, with 8 bases in between. Using reference TRBV7-2 and TRBJ2-7 for the parts outside the CDR3, the full variable domain is GAGVSQSPSNKVTEKGKDVELRCDPISGHTALYWYRQSLGQGLEFLIYFQGNSAPDKSGLPSDRFSAERTGGSVSTLTIQRTQQEDSAVYLCASSRTVSYEQYFGPGTRLTVT.

The rearrangement joins TRBV28 to TRBJ2-7, with D tentatively TRBD1 (5 bases). The CDR3 loop spans 14 amino acids. The germline V gene has CDR1 MDHEN and CDR2 SYDVKM. With 4 bases removed from V and 3 bases from J, the gap between germline ends came to 13 bases. This CDR3 reads CASSWVGHNYEQYF. The CDR3 coding sequence is TGTGCCAGCAGTTGGGTAGGACATAACTACGAGCAGTACTTC.

The V gene is TRBV5-1, the J gene TRBJ2-5, with D possibly being TRBD1 (6 bases). Trimming took 5 bases from V and 1 from J, leaving 9 bases between them. Germline CDR1 reads SGHRS; CDR2 reads YFSETQ. This CDR3 region has 13 residues. The CDR3 loop reads CASRGGFQETQYF. The CDR3, as DNA: TGCGCCAGCAGAGGGGGTTTCCAAGAGACCCAGTACTTC.

The genes are TRBV6-5 and TRBJ2-7, with 7 positions matching TRBD2. The CDR3 length is 16 residues. J gave up 0 bases and V 3 bases, and 8 bases lay outside the gene matches. Germline V CDR1 and CDR2: MNHEY, SVGAGI. The CDR3 DNA follows: TGTGCCAGCAGTTATAGGAGCGGGACCAGCTCCTACGAGCAGTACTTC. Its translation is CASSYRSGTSSYEQYF.

This clone was counted between two and nine times. V and J are TRBV5-4 and TRBJ2-1; 12 nucleotides match TRBD2. CDR1 and CDR2 from the germline V gene are SGHNT and YYREEE (reference sequence). V lost 0 bases, J lost 5 bases, and 0 bases stayed unmatched. The CDR3 extends over 15 amino acids. The CDR3 loop is CASSLGLAGDNEQFF. The CDR3 DNA reads TGTGCCAGCAGCTTGGGACTAGCGGGGGACAATGAGCAGTTCTTC.

The chain links TRBV10-3 to TRBJ1-1; 7 nucleotides line up with TRBD1. The V gene's germline CDR1 is ENHRY and CDR2 SYGVKD. The CDR3 is 15 amino acids. Trimming took 4 bases from V and 4 from J; bases not matched to a gene: 9. In nucleotides, the CDR3 is TGTGCCATCAGTGGGGACTCAAGGGGGCTCACTGAAGCTTTCTTT. Its translation is CAISGDSRGLTEAFF.

The CDR3 protein is CASSTLGTRNLNEQFF. In nucleotides, the CDR3 is TGTGCCAGCAGTACCCTTGGGACTAGAAATCTCAATGAGCAGTTCTTC. The V and J genes are TRBV25-1 and TRBJ2-1; 8 bases agree with TRBD2. CDR1 is MGHDK, CDR2 SYGVNS, per germline. The V and J ends lost 5 bases and 6 bases, in that order; junction bases with no gene match: 12. The CDR3 totals 16 residues.

The sample holds one count of this clone. J is TRBJ2-7 and V is TRBV27; D is unresolved. This CDR3 has 16 residues. V lost 1 base to trimming and J lost 5 bases, with 18 bases between them. Germline V CDR1 and CDR2: MNHEY, SMNVEV (reference sequence). CDR3 DNA sequence: TGTGCCAGCAGTTTATTATCCACGGCAGGTTCGGACGAGCAGTACTTC. Translation: CASSLLSTAGSDEQYF.

J is TRBJ2-3 and V is TRBV2, with 8 bases lining up with TRBD2. This CDR3 is built from 16 residues. Trimming cost V 6 bases and J 0 bases; bases outside gene matches: 8. CDR1 is SNHLY, CDR2 FYNNEI, per germline. The CDR3 nucleotides are TGTGCCAGCAGCCCGGGACTAGTCCCTAGCACAGATACGCAGTATTTT. Translating gives CASSPGLVPSTDTQYF.

This sequence joins TRBV5-1 and TRBJ2-2, with 8 bases that match TRBD1. CDR1 and CDR2 from the germline V gene are SGHRS and YFSETQ. The length of the CDR3 is 18 residues. V shed 3 bases and J 3 bases; nucleotides not matched to a gene: 13. In nucleotides, the CDR3 is TGCGCCAGCAGCTCATACCGCTCAGGGGGCGAGCACACCGGGGAGCTGTTTTTT. Its translation is CASSSYRSGGEHTGELFF.

V and J are TRBV28 and TRBJ2-3, with TRBD2 matching 11 bases. Germline CDR1 is MDHEN and CDR2 is SYDVKM. CDR3 length: 14 residues. Trimming removed 2 bases from V and 13 bases from J; junction bases left unmatched: 8. In nucleotides, the CDR3 is TGTGCCAGCAGTTTAGTTAGCGGGAGGGCCTTCGAGTATTTT. It specifies CASSLVSGRAFEYF.

The rearrangement joins TRBV9 to TRBJ1-2; D may be TRBD1 (6 bases). The CDR3 runs 13 residues. Trimming left V 4 bases short and J 5 bases short, with 12 bases between. CDR1 SGDLS and CDR2 YYNGEE come from the germline V gene. CDR3 in amino acids: CASSRTALYGYTF. CDR3 sequence (DNA): TGTGCCAGCAGCAGGACAGCGCTATATGGCTACACCTTC.

The chain combines TRBV5-1 with TRBJ2-3; the D gene is possibly TRBD2 (5 bases). This CDR3 contains 15 residues. Germline V gene sequence: CDR1 SGHRS, CDR2 YFSETQ. V dropped 3 bases and J dropped 0 bases, with 11 bases sitting between them. The CDR3 region has the DNA TGCGCCAGCAGCTCTAGCAGACCTAGCACAGATACGCAGTATTTT. Translated: CASSSSRPSTDTQYF.